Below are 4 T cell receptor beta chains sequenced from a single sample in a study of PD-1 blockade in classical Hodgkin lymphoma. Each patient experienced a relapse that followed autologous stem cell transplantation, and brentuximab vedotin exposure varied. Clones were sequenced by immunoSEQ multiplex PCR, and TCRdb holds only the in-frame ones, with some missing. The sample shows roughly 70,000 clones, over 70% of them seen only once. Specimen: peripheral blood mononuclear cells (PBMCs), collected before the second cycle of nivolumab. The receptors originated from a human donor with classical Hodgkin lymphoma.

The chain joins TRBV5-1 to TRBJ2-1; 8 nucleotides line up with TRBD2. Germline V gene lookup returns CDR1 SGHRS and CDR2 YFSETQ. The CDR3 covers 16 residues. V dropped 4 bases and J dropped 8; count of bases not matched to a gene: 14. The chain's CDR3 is CASSLSGSGSFDEQFF. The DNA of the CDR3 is TGCGCCAGCAGCCTCTCCGGGAGCGGGAGTTTCGATGAGCAGTTCTTC.

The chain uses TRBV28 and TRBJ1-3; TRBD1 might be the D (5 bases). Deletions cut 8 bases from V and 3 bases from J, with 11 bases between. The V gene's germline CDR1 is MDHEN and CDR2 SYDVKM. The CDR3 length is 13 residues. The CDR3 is CASGGVVGNTIYF. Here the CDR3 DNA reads TGTGCCAGCGGGGGGGTAGTTGGAAACACCATATATTTT.

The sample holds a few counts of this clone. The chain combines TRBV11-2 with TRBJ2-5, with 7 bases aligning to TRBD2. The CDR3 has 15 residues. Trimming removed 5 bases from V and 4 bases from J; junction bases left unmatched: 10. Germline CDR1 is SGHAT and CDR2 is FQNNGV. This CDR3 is CASSPPGRGGETQYF. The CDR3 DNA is TGTGCCAGCAGCCCACCGGGGAGGGGCGGAGAGACCCAGTACTTC.

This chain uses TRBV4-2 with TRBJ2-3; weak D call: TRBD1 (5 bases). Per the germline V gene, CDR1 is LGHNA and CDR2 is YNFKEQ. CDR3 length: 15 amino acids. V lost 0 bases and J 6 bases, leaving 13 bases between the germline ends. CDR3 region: CASSQDPSRADTQYF. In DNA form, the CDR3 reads TGTGCCAGCAGCCAAGACCCGTCCAGGGCGGATACGCAGTATTTT.